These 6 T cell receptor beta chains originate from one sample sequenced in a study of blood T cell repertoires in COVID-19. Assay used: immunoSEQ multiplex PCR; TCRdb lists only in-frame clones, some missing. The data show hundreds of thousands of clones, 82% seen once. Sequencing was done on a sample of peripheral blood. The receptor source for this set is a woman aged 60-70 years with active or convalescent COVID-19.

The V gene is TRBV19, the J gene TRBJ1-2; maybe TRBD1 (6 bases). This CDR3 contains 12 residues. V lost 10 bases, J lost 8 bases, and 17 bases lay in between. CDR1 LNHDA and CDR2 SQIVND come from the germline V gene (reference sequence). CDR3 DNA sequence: TGTGCCACCATACAGGGATCGAGCGGCTACACCTTC. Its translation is CATIQGSSGYTF.

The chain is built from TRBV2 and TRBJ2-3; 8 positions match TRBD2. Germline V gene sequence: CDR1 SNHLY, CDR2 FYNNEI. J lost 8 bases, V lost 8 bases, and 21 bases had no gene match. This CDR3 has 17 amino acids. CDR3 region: CASGPLGAGGSIGTQYF. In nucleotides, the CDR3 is TGTGCCAGCGGCCCCCTTGGGGCGGGGGGTTCAATTGGTACGCAGTATTTT.

CDR3 DNA sequence: TGCGCCAGCAGCTTGACTAGCTCCTACAATGAGCAGTTCTTC. Translated: CASSLTSSYNEQFF. The rearrangement uses TRBV5-1 and TRBJ2-1; TRBD2 might be the D (5 bases). The CDR3 runs 14 residues. The V and J ends lost 1 base and 0 bases respectively, with 5 bases between them. Germline CDR1 is SGHRS and CDR2 is YFSETQ.

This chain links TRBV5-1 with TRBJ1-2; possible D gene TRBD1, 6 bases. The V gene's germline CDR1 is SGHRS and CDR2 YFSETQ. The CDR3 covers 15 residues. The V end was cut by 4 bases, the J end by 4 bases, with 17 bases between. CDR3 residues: CASSPQLTGGYGYTF. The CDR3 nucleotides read TGCGCCAGCAGCCCCCAACTGACAGGCGGCTATGGCTACACCTTC.

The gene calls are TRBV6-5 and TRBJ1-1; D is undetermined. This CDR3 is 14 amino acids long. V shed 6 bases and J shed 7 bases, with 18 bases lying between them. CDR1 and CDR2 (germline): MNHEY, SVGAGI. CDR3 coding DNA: TGTGCCAGCAGCAACCCTTACGCCGGGAATGAAGCTTTCTTT. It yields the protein CASSNPYAGNEAFF.

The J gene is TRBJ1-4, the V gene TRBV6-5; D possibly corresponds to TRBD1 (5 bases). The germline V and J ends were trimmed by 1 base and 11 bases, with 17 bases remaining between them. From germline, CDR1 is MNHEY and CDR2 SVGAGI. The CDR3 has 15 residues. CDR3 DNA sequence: TGTGCCAGCAGTTACTGGGTAGGACGGACATTGAAACTGTTTTTT. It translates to CASSYWVGRTLKLFF.